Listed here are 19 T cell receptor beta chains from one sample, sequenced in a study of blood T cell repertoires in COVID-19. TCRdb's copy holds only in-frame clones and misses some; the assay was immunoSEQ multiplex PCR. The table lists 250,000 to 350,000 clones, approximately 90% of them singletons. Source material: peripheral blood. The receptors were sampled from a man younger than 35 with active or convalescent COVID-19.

CDR3: CASSTPRDYTTREQYF. The CDR3 DNA follows: TGTGCCAGCAGTACACCCCGGGACTACACCACACGAGAGCAGTACTTC. This chain connects TRBV2 to TRBJ2-7; TRBD2 matches 7 bases. This CDR3 region has 16 residues. The V and J ends lost 5 bases and 7 bases, in that order; junction bases with no gene match: 17. Germline CDR1 SNHLY, CDR2 FYNNEI.

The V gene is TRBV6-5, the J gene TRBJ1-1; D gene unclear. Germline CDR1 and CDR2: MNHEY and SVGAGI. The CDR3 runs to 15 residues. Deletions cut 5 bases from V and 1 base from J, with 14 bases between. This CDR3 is CASSHRRKPNTEAFF. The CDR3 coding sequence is TGTGCCAGCAGTCACAGACGGAAGCCGAACACTGAAGCTTTCTTT.

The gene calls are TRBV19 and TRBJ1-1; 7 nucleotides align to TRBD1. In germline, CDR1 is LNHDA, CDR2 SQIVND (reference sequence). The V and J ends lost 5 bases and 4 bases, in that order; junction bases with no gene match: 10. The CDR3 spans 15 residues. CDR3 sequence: CASSPQTGWATEAFF. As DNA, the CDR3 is TGTGCCAGTAGTCCCCAGACAGGGTGGGCCACTGAAGCTTTCTTT.

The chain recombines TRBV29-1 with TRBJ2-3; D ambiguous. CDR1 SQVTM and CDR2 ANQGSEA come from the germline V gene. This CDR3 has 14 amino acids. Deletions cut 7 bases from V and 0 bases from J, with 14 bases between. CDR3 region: CSGVTSTSTDTQYF. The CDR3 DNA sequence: TGCAGCGGGGTGACATCAACTAGCACAGATACGCAGTATTTT.

CDR3 nucleotides: TGTGCCAGCAGTTTATGGTACAGGCAGCCTCTAGTGCCTTTCTATGGCTACACCTTC. As protein: CASSLWYRQPLVPFYGYTF. This sequence joins TRBV28 and TRBJ1-2, with D perhaps TRBD1 (5 bases). V lost 0 bases to trimming and J lost 4 bases, with 24 bases between them. Germline V gene data show CDR1 as MDHEN and CDR2 as SYDVKM. The CDR3 loop spans 19 amino acids.

CDR3 nucleotide sequence: TGTGCCAGCAGCCAAGTTTCTCAAAGCGGAACCTACAATGAGCAGTTCTTC. This codes for CASSQVSQSGTYNEQFF. The chain carries TRBV4-2 and TRBJ2-1; weak D call: TRBD2 (5 bases). This CDR3 is built from 17 residues. The germline gives CDR1 LGHNA, CDR2 YNFKEQ. Trimming shortened V by 1 base and J by 2 bases, and 15 bases separated the two germline ends.

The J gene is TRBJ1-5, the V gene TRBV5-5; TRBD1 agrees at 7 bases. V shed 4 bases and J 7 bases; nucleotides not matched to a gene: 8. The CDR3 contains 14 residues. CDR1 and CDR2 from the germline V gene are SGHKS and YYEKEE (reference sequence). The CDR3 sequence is CASSRQGGGQPQHF. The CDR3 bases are TGTGCCAGCAGCCGACAGGGAGGAGGGCAGCCCCAGCATTTT.

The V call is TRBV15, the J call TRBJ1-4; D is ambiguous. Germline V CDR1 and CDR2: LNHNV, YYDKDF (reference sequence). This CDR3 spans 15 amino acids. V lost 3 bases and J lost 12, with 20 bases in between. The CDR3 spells CATSRKTGSQVELFF. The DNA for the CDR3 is TGTGCCACCAGCAGGAAAACCGGGAGCCAGGTCGAACTGTTTTTT.

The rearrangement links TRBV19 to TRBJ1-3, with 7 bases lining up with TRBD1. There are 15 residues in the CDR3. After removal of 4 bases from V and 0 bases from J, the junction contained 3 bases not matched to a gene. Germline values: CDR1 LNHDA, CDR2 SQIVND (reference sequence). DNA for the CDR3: TGTGCCAGTAGTACGGGACAGATCTCTGGAAACACCATATATTTT. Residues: CASSTGQISGNTIYF.

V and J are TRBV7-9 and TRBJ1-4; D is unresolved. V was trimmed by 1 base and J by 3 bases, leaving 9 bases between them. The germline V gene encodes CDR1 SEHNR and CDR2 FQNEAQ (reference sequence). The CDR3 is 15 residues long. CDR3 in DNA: TGTGCCAGCAGCTTAGGCTACGGGGCTAATGAAAAACTGTTTTTT. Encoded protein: CASSLGYGANEKLFF.

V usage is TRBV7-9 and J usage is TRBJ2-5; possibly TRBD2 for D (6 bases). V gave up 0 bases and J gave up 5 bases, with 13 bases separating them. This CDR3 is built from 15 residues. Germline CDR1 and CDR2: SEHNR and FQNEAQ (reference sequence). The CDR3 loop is CASSLALRLVETQYF. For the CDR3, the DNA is TGTGCCAGCAGCTTAGCTCTAAGACTAGTCGAGACCCAGTACTTC.

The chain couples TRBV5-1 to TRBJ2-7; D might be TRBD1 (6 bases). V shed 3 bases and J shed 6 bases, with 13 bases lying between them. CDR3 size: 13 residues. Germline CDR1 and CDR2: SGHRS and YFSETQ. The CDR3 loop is CASSWRTDSEQYF. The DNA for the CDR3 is TGCGCCAGCAGCTGGAGGACGGACAGCGAGCAGTACTTC.

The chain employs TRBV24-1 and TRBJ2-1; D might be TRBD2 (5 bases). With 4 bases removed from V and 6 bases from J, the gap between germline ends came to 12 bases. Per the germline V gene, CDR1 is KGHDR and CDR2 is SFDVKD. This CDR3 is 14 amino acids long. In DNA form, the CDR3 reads TGTGCCACCAGTGAGGACGGGGTGAGCAATGAGCAGTTCTTC. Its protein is CATSEDGVSNEQFF.

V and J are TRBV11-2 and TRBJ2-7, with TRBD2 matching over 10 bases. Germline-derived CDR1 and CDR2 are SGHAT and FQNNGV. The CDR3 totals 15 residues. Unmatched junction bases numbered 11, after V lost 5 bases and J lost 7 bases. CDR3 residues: CASSPISGGPGEQYF. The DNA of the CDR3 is TGTGCCAGCAGCCCAATTAGCGGGGGGCCGGGAGAGCAGTACTTC.

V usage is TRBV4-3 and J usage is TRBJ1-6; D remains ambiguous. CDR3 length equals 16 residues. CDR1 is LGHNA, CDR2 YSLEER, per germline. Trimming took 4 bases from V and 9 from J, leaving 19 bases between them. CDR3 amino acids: CASSRGTPKEFSPLHF. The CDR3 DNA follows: TGCGCCAGCAGCCGCGGAACCCCCAAAGAGTTTTCACCCCTCCACTTT.

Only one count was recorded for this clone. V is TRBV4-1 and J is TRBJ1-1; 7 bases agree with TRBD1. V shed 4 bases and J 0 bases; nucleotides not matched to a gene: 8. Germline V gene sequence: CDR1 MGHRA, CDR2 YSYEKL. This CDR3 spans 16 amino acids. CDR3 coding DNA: TGCGCCAGCAGCCCCCAGTTCCAGGGGGTGAACACTGAAGCTTTCTTT. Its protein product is CASSPQFQGVNTEAFF.

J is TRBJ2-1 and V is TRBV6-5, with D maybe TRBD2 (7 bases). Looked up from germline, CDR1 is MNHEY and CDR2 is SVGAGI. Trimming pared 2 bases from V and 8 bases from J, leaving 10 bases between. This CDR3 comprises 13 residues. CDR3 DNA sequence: TGTGCCAGCAGTTACGGGGGGGGCTATGAGCAGTTCTTC. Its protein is CASSYGGGYEQFF.

In nucleotides, the CDR3 is TGTGCCAGCAGCCCCGGGACTAGCGGGCTCCAAGAGTACTTC. As protein: CASSPGTSGLQEYF. The rearrangement joins TRBV3-1 (or the pseudogene TRBV3-2) to TRBJ2-5, with 12 bases matching TRBD2. CDR1 is LGHDT, CDR2 YNNKEL, per germline (reference sequence). The CDR3 runs 14 residues. Unmatched junction bases numbered 9, after V lost 4 bases and J lost 12 bases.

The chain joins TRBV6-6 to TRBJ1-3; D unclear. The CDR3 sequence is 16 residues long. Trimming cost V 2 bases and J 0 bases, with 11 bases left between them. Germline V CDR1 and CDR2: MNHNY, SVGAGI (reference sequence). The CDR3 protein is CASSYGRSFSGNTIYF. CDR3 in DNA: TGTGCCAGCAGTTACGGGAGGAGTTTCTCTGGAAACACCATATATTTT.